This T cell receptor beta chain originates from a study of shared clonotypes between healthy human individuals. CDR3 length: 15 amino acids. CDR1 and CDR2 (germline): SGHAT, FQNNGV. Trimming stripped 1 base from V and 6 bases from J, with 10 bases between. Some clones are missing from TCRdb's copy, which holds only in-frame ones; the method was immunoSEQ multiplex PCR. The sample includes millions of clones, 95% of them seen just once. J is TRBJ1-6 and V is TRBV11-2, with unresolved D. This sequence originates from a man younger than 35 in good health. Sequencing input: naive CD4+ T cells sorted from blood. Subset here: CD45RA+ positively selected. The chain's CDR3 is CASSLGETVNSPLHF. The CDR3 region has the DNA TGTGCCAGCAGCTTAGGAGAGACGGTTAATTCACCCCTCCACTTT.